This T cell receptor (beta chain) was captured by sequencing in a study of glioma-infiltrating T cells. Amplification of TCR alpha and beta CDR3 regions from RNA used iRepertoire nested multiplex PCR. TCRdb reprocessed the multiplex PCR reads with MiXCR, giving one entry per CDR3 protein. The table records 90,000 or so distinct CDR3 sequences, around 42% of them present only once. This clonotype appeared many times. Its antigen is unidentified. The CDR3 has 12 residues. V lost 6 bases and J lost 9; bases outside the gene matches: 4. The study's findings and limits: Above-expected tissue-blood divergence occurred in all gliomas, most in low-grade ones.

Sequencing was done on a sample of glioma tissue, nonneoplastic brain tissue, or PBMCs (not recorded which). V is TRBV12-3 or TRBV12-4 and J is TRBJ1-1; TRBD1 agrees at 10 bases. The TCR was taken from a human donor with low-grade glioma or glioblastoma, undergoing nonglioma brain surgery, or in good health (not recorded which). The CDR3 sequence is CASSLDRGQAFF. The CDR3 DNA reads TGTGCCAGCAGCCTCGACAGGGGGCAAGCTTTCTTT.